This T cell receptor beta chain was recovered during a study of cytomegalovirus exposure and HLA in healthy donors. Study-level findings and limits: For TCR beta chains, V- and J-gene trimming was later linked to a missense DCLRE1C variant.

As to this clone: Its antigen remains unidentified.

Per germline, CDR1 MNHEY and CDR2 SMNVEV (reference sequence). V was cut by 4 bases and J by 0 bases, with 12 bases left in between. This CDR3 has 15 residues. Amplification used 60 Vbeta primers and 13 Jbeta primers. The authors' processing: There were 80 million or so unique TCR beta chains by a later count, and about 12 million of them were shared. Clones were sequenced by immunoSEQ multiplex PCR, and TCRdb holds only the in-frame ones, with some missing. V, J and clone size reflect that table, while D and trimming were determined from the DNA. The sample holds about 140,000 clones. The TCR originated in a woman aged 18 to 35 in good health and CMV-seronegative. Source material: PBMCs. This chain uses TRBV27 with TRBJ1-1; TRBD1 might be the D (6 bases). The chain's CDR3 is CASSWAGALNTEAFF. Here the CDR3 DNA reads TGTGCCAGCAGTTGGGCAGGGGCGTTGAACACTGAAGCTTTCTTT.